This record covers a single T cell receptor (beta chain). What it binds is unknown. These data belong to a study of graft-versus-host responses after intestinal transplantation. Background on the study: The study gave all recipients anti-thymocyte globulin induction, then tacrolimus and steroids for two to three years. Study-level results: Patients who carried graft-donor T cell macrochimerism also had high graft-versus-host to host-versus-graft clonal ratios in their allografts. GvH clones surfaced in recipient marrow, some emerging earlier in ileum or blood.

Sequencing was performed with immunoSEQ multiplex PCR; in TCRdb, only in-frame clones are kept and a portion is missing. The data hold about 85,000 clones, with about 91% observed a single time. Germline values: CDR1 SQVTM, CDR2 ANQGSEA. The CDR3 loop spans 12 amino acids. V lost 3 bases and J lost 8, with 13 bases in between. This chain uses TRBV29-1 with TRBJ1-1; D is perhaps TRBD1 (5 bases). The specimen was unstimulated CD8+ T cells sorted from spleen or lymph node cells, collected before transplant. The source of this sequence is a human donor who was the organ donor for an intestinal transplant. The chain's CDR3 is CSVETTGGEAFF. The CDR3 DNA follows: TGCAGCGTTGAGACAACAGGAGGGGAAGCTTTCTTT.